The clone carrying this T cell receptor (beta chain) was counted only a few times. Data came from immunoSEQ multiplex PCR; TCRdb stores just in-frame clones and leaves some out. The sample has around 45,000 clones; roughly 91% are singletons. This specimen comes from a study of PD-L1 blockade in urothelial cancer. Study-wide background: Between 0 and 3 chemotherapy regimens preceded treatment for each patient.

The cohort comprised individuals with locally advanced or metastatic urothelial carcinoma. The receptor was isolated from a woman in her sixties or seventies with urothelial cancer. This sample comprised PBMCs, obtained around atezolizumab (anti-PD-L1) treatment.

CDR3 loop: CASSLAFDTEAFF. The CDR3 DNA reads TGCGCCAGCAGCTTGGCCTTTGACACTGAAGCTTTCTTT. The rearrangement links TRBV5-1 to TRBJ1-1, with D hard to call. CDR3 length: 13 residues. CDR1 and CDR2 (germline): SGHRS, YFSETQ. The V and J ends lost 0 bases and 3 bases respectively, with 6 bases between them.